Listed below are T cell receptor beta chains from one sample, sequenced in a study of blood T cell repertoires in COVID-19. Profiled with immunoSEQ multiplex PCR; TCRdb holds only in-frame clones, not every one. The sample shows over 85,000 clones, approximately 65% of them seen only once. The material sequenced was peripheral blood. The source is a woman aged 60 to 75 with acute or convalescent COVID-19. Both conserved end residues are trimmed from each CDR3. The order of the fields is V gene, J gene, clone size, CDR3 protein. Expanded clones get a size class; other rows say once, few or many, or leave the size out.

>TRBV28|TRBJ1-1|.
ASSSYSRGTEAF
>TRBV6-6|TRBJ2-2|once
ATSHGQGRTGELF
>TRBV25-1|TRBJ2-3|.
ASSEYETDTQY
>TRBV18|TRBJ1-1|.
ASSRRQEATEAF
>TRBV2|TRBJ1-2|.
ASEPDRSNYGYT
>TRBV19|TRBJ2-3|.
ATSPGDRVTRTQY
>TRBV19|TRBJ2-7|few
ASSIGLADEQY
>TRBV19|TRBJ2-2|.
ASSNSLGELF
>TRBV28|TRBJ1-1|many
ASSLFLSGDTEAF
>TRBV6-5|TRBJ1-1|.
ASSLNEGRTEAF
>TRBV2|TRBJ2-5|.
ASRRGQETQY
>TRBV7-9|TRBJ2-6|.
ATGTPGANVLT
>TRBV28|TRBJ2-5|.
ASSTTVPETQY
>TRBV6-2/TRBV6-3|TRBJ2-1|.
ASSYGKRGGPFYEQF
>TRBV6-6|TRBJ2-3|.
ASKGASSVEDTQY
>TRBV7-2|TRBJ1-5|.
ASSLDGGQPQH
>TRBV7-9|TRBJ2-5|.
ASSLGQGARETQY
>TRBV2|TRBJ1-6|.
ASSDNRDSSPLH
>TRBV18|TRBJ1-5|many
ASSPGENQPQH
>TRBV20-1|TRBJ1-2|.
SASSGPYGYT
>TRBV7-2|TRBJ2-4|.
ASSLAGGWTKNIQY
>TRBV4-1|TRBJ1-4|.
ASRRAYNEKLF
>TRBV6-7|TRBJ2-5|once
ASSPEQGSIQETQY
>TRBV7-3|TRBJ1-3|.
ASSLSAGTGNTIY
>TRBV11-3|TRBJ2-7|.
ASSLGTGSYEQY
>TRBV3-1/TRBV3-2|TRBJ1-3|.
ASTPGGRSSGNTIY
>TRBV7-2|TRBJ1-3|.
ASSLGQGSGNTIY
>TRBV29-1|TRBJ1-3|.
SVVVVSGNTIY
>TRBV7-6|TRBJ2-7|once
ASSFSSGGTYEQY
>TRBV19|TRBJ1-2|.
ASSGLWDRNYGYT
>TRBV6-5|TRBJ1-3|once
ASSPGRPGNTIY
>TRBV6-1|TRBJ2-4|few
ASSEALGQRNIQY
>TRBV7-2|TRBJ1-4|few
ASSGDRTNREKLF
>TRBV2|TRBJ2-7|few
ASRGNGRAHEQY
>TRBV19|TRBJ1-3|.
ASSINRGNTIY
>TRBV6-4|TRBJ2-3|.
ASSDSGDRATDTQY
>TRBV7-3|TRBJ1-6|once
ASSPGTENSPLH
>TRBV7-3|TRBJ2-5|.
ASSSPAWLAGDGETQY
>TRBV11-2|TRBJ2-5|.
ASRYLRDRGQETQY
>TRBV5-1|TRBJ2-2|.
ASSLRNTGSNTGELF
>TRBV28|TRBJ1-1|.
ASSPPKDGQYLDTEAF
>TRBV28|TRBJ2-3|once
ASSIRTSGGAFTDTQY
>TRBV2|TRBJ1-1|.
ARGQGGITEAF
>TRBV15|TRBJ1-6|.
ATSRDVMETPE
>TRBV19|TRBJ2-6|once
ASSIEGTTGANVLT